What follows are 12 T cell receptor beta chains derived from one specimen sequenced in a study of T cells in Graves' hyperthyroidism and ophthalmopathy. TCR beta CDR3 sequences were amplified from RNA transcripts. First-round RT-PCR targeting the TCR CDR3 was performed with the HTBI primer set. TCRdb itself ran the multiplex PCR reads through MiXCR, one entry per CDR3 protein. This sample carries about 620,000 distinct CDR3 sequences, roughly 17% of them seen once, and the ten largest clones take 3% to 4%. The sequencing sample was made of blood. The receptor set was obtained from a woman in her 30s with Graves' hyperthyroidism.

The chain links TRBV5-5 to TRBJ2-1; D gene uncertain. The CDR3 length is 10 residues. V dropped 0 bases and J dropped 15 bases, with 7 bases sitting between them. Germline CDR1 SGHKS, CDR2 YYEKEE (reference sequence). This chain's CDR3 is CASSLVVPFF. CDR3 coding DNA: TGTGCCAGCAGCTTGGTAGTACCGTTCTTC.

This clonotype was recorded many times. The rearrangement uses TRBV12-3 or TRBV12-4 and TRBJ2-1; D possibly matches TRBD1 or TRBD2 (5 bases each). The V gene lost 7 bases and the J gene lost 6 bases, with 19 bases spanning the gap. CDR3 length equals 15 residues. Written as DNA, the CDR3 is TGTGCCAGCACGCTAAGAGGGGCCGCCGGCAATGAGCAGTTCTTC. Its translation is CASTLRGAAGNEQFF.

This clonotype was counted at least ten times. The rearrangement links TRBV5-5 to TRBJ2-1; 11 bases are a match to TRBD2. The J segment lost 9 bases and the V segment lost 3 bases, leaving 11 bases of the junction unmatched. The CDR3 consists of 16 residues. Germline CDR1 and CDR2: SGHKS and YYEKEE (reference sequence). Here the CDR3 DNA reads TGTGCCAGCAGCTCATCCGGGACTAGCGGCGCGGGTGAGCAGTTCTTC. Translation gives CASSSSGTSGAGEQFF.

This clonotype was recorded many times. This sequence joins TRBV6-2 or TRBV6-3 and TRBJ2-7; D ambiguous. Per germline, CDR1 MNHEY and CDR2 SVGEGT. The ends were cut back, 6 bases at V and 3 bases at J, with 6 bases in the middle. The CDR3 loop spans 11 amino acids. CDR3 sequence (DNA): TGTGCCAGCAGGGATAACTACGAGCAGTACTTC. This codes for CASRDNYEQYF.

The V call is TRBV3-1, the J call TRBJ2-7, with D possibly matching TRBD2 (5 bases). The CDR3 is 13 amino acids. The germline V gene has CDR1 LGHDT and CDR2 YNNKEL (reference sequence). The V end was cut by 4 bases, the J end by 7 bases, with 14 bases between. CDR3 nucleotide sequence: TGTGCCAGCAGCCGGCTAGCAGACGGTGAGCAGTACTTC. It codes for CASSRLADGEQYF.

The chain is built from TRBV10-3 and TRBJ2-7, with D possibly TRBD2 on 5 matching bases. From germline, CDR1 is ENHRY and CDR2 SYGVKD. This CDR3 is 14 amino acids long. V dropped 8 bases and J dropped 2 bases, with 16 bases sitting between them. The chain's CDR3 is CAISEGMAPYEQYF. As DNA, the CDR3 is TGTGCCATCTCAGAGGGTATGGCCCCCTACGAGCAGTACTTC.

This clonotype appeared many times. The rearrangement uses TRBV6-1 and TRBJ2-7; 8 nucleotides match TRBD1. The V gene end was trimmed by 6 bases and the J gene end by 5 bases; junction bases not matched to a gene: 15. This CDR3 is 16 amino acids long. Germline CDR1 MNHNS, CDR2 SASEGT. The CDR3 loop is CASRNALGQGINEQYF. Here the CDR3 DNA reads TGTGCCAGCAGGAACGCCTTAGGACAGGGTATCAACGAGCAGTACTTC.

A few counts support this clonotype. The V and J genes are TRBV12-3 or TRBV12-4 and TRBJ1-1; 10 bases are a match to TRBD1. The CDR3 length is 14 residues. V was clipped by 2 bases and J by 7 bases; unmatched bases: 4. The CDR3 DNA follows: TGTGCCAGCAGTTTAAGGGACAGGGGAGGTGAAGCTTTCTTT. Translation gives CASSLRDRGGEAFF.

The chain is built from TRBV20-1 and TRBJ2-2; 11 bases are shared with TRBD2. CDR1 and CDR2 from the germline V gene are DFQATT and SNEGSKA (reference sequence). CDR3 size: 14 residues. The V and J ends lost 5 bases and 6 bases, in that order; junction bases with no gene match: 5. In DNA form, the CDR3 reads TGCAGTGCTGATACTAGCGGGAGTGCCGGGGAGCTGTTTTTT. Its protein is CSADTSGSAGELFF.

This clonotype was recorded a few times. The chain has TRBV24-1 and TRBJ2-1; 7 bases agree with TRBD1. V lost 4 bases, J lost 7 bases, and 12 bases stayed unmatched. From germline, CDR1 is KGHDR and CDR2 SFDVKD. This CDR3 has 16 residues. The CDR3 region has the DNA TGTGCCACCAGTGACCCCCTTAGACAGGGAAGGAATGAGCAGTTCTTC. Translation: CATSDPLRQGRNEQFF.

This clonotype has a handful of counts. The chain combines TRBV18 with TRBJ2-7; 12 positions match TRBD1. CDR3 length: 15 residues. Germline CDR1 KGHSH, CDR2 LQKENI. The J segment lost 9 bases and the V segment lost 2 bases, leaving 8 bases of the junction unmatched. The CDR3 sequence is CASSPGGTGGAGQYF. CDR3 coding DNA: TGTGCCAGCTCACCAGGAGGGACAGGGGGCGCGGGGCAGTACTTC.

This clonotype appeared many times. The genes are TRBV6-1 and TRBJ2-1, with unresolved D. This CDR3 is built from 18 residues. Trimming took off 2 bases at V and 0 bases at J, with 17 bases between the two ends. Germline V gene data show CDR1 as MNHNS and CDR2 as SASEGT. This CDR3 reads CASSERIGGSSSYNEQFF. DNA for the CDR3: TGTGCCAGCAGTGAACGAATTGGTGGCAGCAGCTCCTACAATGAGCAGTTCTTC.